Listed here are 3 T cell receptor beta chains from one sample, sequenced in a study of T-cell reconstitution after alpha-beta-depleted transplantation in children. The authors prepared the TCRbeta library with unique molecular identifiers. TCRdb used MiXCR to reprocess the PCR reads, holding one entry per CDR3 protein. The table has about 240,000 distinct CDR3 sequences, about 25% seen once; the top ten hold about 2.5%. The material was PBMCs, obtained before TCRalphabeta/CD19-depleted stem cell transplant. These receptors were collected from a girl aged 2-10 years with Fanconi anemia, due to receive a stem cell transplant.

V is TRBV20-1 and J is TRBJ2-3, with D uncertain. This CDR3 spans 13 amino acids. Germline CDR1 and CDR2: DFQATT and SNEGSKA (reference sequence). Deletions cut 0 bases from V and 2 bases from J, with 6 bases between. The CDR3 region is CSARDFITDTQYF. CDR3 DNA sequence: TGCAGTGCTAGAGATTTCATCACAGATACGCAGTATTTT.

This clonotype was counted many times. V gene TRBV29-1 combines with J gene TRBJ1-2, with D possibly TRBD1 on 5 matching bases. V lost 3 bases, J lost 7 bases, and 15 bases lay in between. Germline V gene data show CDR1 as SQVTM and CDR2 as ANQGSEA. The CDR3 sequence is 13 residues long. CDR3 sequence: CSVDRGDGGGYTF. The CDR3 DNA reads TGCAGCGTTGACAGAGGGGACGGCGGTGGCTACACCTTC.

This clonotype was detected ten times or more. The V call is TRBV29-1, the J call TRBJ2-7, with D possibly matching TRBD1 (7 bases). The CDR3 sequence is 12 residues long. V lost 5 bases, J lost 5 bases, and 13 bases lay in between. Germline assignment: CDR1 SQVTM and CDR2 ANQGSEA. The CDR3 DNA reads as TGCAGCGTTTTGGGCAGGGGGGACGAGCAGTACTTC. This translates into CSVLGRGDEQYF.